The clone carrying this TCR beta chain was detected ten times or more. The CDR3 end shows no conserved phenylalanine or tryptophan, and so a read error is likely. The data belong to a study of T cells in Graves' hyperthyroidism and ophthalmopathy. Trimming stripped 5 bases from V and 4 bases from J, with 5 bases between. This CDR3 is 11 amino acids long. Germline V lookup: CDR1 SNHLY, CDR2 FYNNEI. The investigators amplified TCR beta CDR3 regions from RNA transcripts. During a first-round RT-PCR of the TCR CDR3, the HTBI primer set was used. Using its own MiXCR run on the multiplex PCR reads, TCRdb lists one record per CDR3 protein. The table has roughly 740,000 distinct CDR3 sequences, roughly 17% seen once; the top ten hold over 7.5%.

Sequenced sample: blood. The receptor was isolated from a man younger than 35 with Graves' hyperthyroidism. The rearrangement joins TRBV2 to TRBJ1-1; D gene ambiguous. In DNA form, the CDR3 reads TGTGCCAGCAGTCCGGTCACTGAAGCTTTCCTT. Protein sequence: CASSPVTEAFL.